This TCR beta chain was identified during a study of regulatory T cells. All CD3G-deficient patients showed autoimmunity, more severe in two. The primer mix had 52 TRBV and 13 TRBJ primers. Clones were sequenced by immunoSEQ multiplex PCR, and TCRdb holds only the in-frame ones, with some missing. This sample has 20,000 or so clones, with 80% to 95% found just once. Germline lookup yields CDR1 MNHNS and CDR2 SASEGT. This CDR3 has 14 residues. V lost 5 bases and J lost 5; bases outside the gene matches: 7. This TCR was sampled from a child under 10 years old with CD3G deficiency. The sequenced material came from CD8+ T cells sorted from blood. The chain has TRBV6-1 and TRBJ2-7; 9 bases line up with TRBD1. CDR3 coding DNA: TGTGCCAGCAGTTCCGGGACAGGGTACCACGAGCAGTACTTC. Translation: CASSSGTGYHEQYF.